What follows are 2 T cell receptor beta chains derived from one specimen sequenced in a study of post-analysis software for immune sequencing data. Study conclusions and caveats: In patients, TRBV5-6, TRBV5-1 and TRBV20-1 belonged to roughly 5 TRBV segments found more frequently than in controls.

Antigens of these TCRs are unknown. Unique molecular identifiers had been added to the TCR beta cDNA libraries. MiXCR, run by TCRdb on the PCR reads, gives a single entry per CDR3 protein. The repertoire holds about 800,000 distinct CDR3 sequences, with 25% to 30% as singletons. The sequenced sample consisted of blood. The source is a girl under 18 with multiple sclerosis.

The chain joins TRBV2 to TRBJ1-2; no clear D gene. V shed 1 base and J shed 3 bases, with 9 bases lying between them. CDR3 size: 14 residues. Per germline, CDR1 SNHLY and CDR2 FYNNEI. CDR3 bases: TGTGCCAGCAGTGAAGGGTACGGTTACTATGGCTACACCTTC. It specifies CASSEGYGYYGYTF.

This clonotype came up many times. The chain recombines TRBV20-1 with TRBJ2-7; TRBD1 aligns across 8 bases. The ends lost 6 bases at V and 3 bases at J; junction bases unmatched: 7. CDR1 is DFQATT and CDR2 is SNEGSKA in the germline V gene (reference sequence). The CDR3 sequence is 13 residues long. CDR3 bases: TGCAGTGCCCCTCGACAGGGGCTCTACGAGCAGTACTTC. Translated, it gives CSAPRQGLYEQYF.